The 7 T cell receptor beta chains in this list originate from one sample, sequenced in a study of blood T cells in healthy people across ages. Then a second PCR, running about 6 to 12 cycles, was carried out with a sample-barcoded 5' primer and a J-beta primer mix. TCRdb used MiXCR to reprocess the 5' RACE reads, holding one entry per CDR3 protein. The sample holds 650,000 to 1,000,000 distinct CDR3 sequences, about 42% seen once. Sequencing was carried out using blood. All receptors derive from a man at least 80 years old in good health.

The chain is built from TRBV5-5 and TRBJ2-5, with 8 bases identical to TRBD1. Germline V gene sequence: CDR1 SGHKS, CDR2 YYEKEE (reference sequence). V was clipped by 2 bases and J by 2 bases; unmatched bases: 11. The CDR3 spans 17 residues. The CDR3 protein is CASSFGQGAEKQETQYF. DNA of the CDR3: TGTGCCAGCAGCTTCGGGCAGGGGGCGGAAAAACAAGAGACCCAGTACTTC.

CDR3 sequence (DNA): TGTGCCAGCAGCTTATCTGCAGGGGTTTACAATGAGCAGTTCTTC. Translating gives CASSLSAGVYNEQFF. The chain uses TRBV7-3 and TRBJ2-1; D is perhaps TRBD1 (6 bases). Germline V gene sequence: CDR1 SGHTA, CDR2 FQGTGA. Trimming left V 2 bases short and J 4 bases short, with 12 bases between. The CDR3 contains 15 residues.

As for this clonotype: At one end, the junction sequence differs from germline, possibly due to a read error. The chain couples TRBV29-1 to TRBJ1-2; TRBD1 is a possible D gene (5 bases). CDR1 and CDR2 from the germline V gene are SQVTM and ANQGSEA. This CDR3 is built from 13 residues. CDR3 in amino acids: CSVIRDGGYDYTF. CDR3 DNA: TGCAGCGTAATCCGGGACGGAGGCTATGACTACACCTTC.

This clonotype appeared once. The chain combines TRBV19 with TRBJ2-5, with TRBD1 matching 9 bases. This CDR3 contains 15 residues. Germline values: CDR1 LNHDA, CDR2 SQIVND (reference sequence). V dropped 5 bases and J dropped 4; count of bases not matched to a gene: 8. The CDR3 reads CASSEGTGRGETQYF. Here the CDR3 DNA reads TGTGCCAGTAGTGAAGGGACAGGGCGTGGAGAGACCCAGTACTTC.

This clonotype was counted at least ten times. This chain links TRBV20-1 with TRBJ2-1, with 7 bases aligning to TRBD2. Trimming took 1 base from V and 4 from J; bases not matched to a gene: 7. Per germline, CDR1 DFQATT and CDR2 SNEGSKA (reference sequence). This CDR3 spans 15 amino acids. CDR3 nucleotide sequence: TGCAGTGCTAGAGCCCTAGCGGAGATGTACAATGAGCAGTTCTTC. It codes for CSARALAEMYNEQFF.

The chain carries TRBV4-2 and TRBJ2-1; perhaps TRBD2 as D (5 bases). Deletions cut 4 bases from V and 5 bases from J, with 12 bases between. The CDR3 has 14 amino acids. CDR1 LGHNA and CDR2 YNFKEQ come from the germline V gene. In nucleotides, the CDR3 is TGTGCCAGCAGCCGACGAGCGGCAGACAATGAGCAGTTCTTC. It codes for CASSRRAADNEQFF.

The J gene is TRBJ2-7, the V gene TRBV5-1; tentatively, D is TRBD1 (6 bases). This CDR3 comprises 14 residues. Germline CDR1 is SGHRS and CDR2 is YFSETQ. V was trimmed by 2 bases and J by 6 bases, leaving 15 bases between them. The CDR3 reads CASSFKGETGEQYF. In DNA form, the CDR3 reads TGCGCCAGCAGCTTTAAGGGGGAGACGGGCGAGCAGTACTTC.